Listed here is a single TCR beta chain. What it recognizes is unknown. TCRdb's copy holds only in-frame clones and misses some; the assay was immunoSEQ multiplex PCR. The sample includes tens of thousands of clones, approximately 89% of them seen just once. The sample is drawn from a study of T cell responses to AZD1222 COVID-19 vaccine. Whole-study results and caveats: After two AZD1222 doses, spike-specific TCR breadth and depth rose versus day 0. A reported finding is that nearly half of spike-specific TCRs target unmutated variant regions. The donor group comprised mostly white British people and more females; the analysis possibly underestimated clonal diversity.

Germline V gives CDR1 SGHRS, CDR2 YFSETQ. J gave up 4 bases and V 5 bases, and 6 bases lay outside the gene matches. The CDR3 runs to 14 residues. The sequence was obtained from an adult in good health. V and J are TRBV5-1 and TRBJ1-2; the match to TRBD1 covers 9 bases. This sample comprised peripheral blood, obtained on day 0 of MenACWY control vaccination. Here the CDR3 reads CASRQGQGSYGYTF. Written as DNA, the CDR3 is TGCGCCAGCAGACAGGGACAGGGTAGCTATGGCTACACCTTC.